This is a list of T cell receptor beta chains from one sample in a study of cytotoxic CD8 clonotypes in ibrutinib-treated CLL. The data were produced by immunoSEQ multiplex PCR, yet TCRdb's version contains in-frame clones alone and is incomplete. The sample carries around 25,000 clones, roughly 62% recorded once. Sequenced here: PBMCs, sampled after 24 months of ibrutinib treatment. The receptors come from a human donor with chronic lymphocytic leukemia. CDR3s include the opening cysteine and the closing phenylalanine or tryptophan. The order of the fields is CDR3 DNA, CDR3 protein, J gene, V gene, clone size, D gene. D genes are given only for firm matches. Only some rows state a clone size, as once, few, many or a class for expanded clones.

TGTGCCAGCAGCCAAGATCTTTCGGTCAATGAGCAGTTCTTC CASSQDLSVNEQFF TRBJ2-1 TRBV14 few .
TGTGCCAGCAGCTTGGCCTCAGGGGGCCGTGGCTACACCTTC CASSLASGGRGYTF TRBJ1-2 TRBV5-4 medium-sized TRBD1
TGCAGCGTAAAAGACAGGGGGTTCTATGGCTACACCTTC CSVKDRGFYGYTF TRBJ1-2 TRBV29-1 . TRBD1
TGTGCCAGCGCCCCAGGAAGGGACAGGGGAGCCTATGGCTACACCTTC CASAPGRDRGAYGYTF TRBJ1-2 TRBV5-6 . TRBD1
TGTGCCTGGAGTGAAAGGTTTCCACCCCTCCACTTT CAWSERFPPLHF TRBJ1-6 TRBV30 . .
TGCGCCAGCAGCTTTCTTGCGAACACTGAAGCTTTCTTT CASSFLANTEAFF TRBJ1-1 TRBV5-1 . .
TGTGCCAGCAGCCCCATACTAGGACAGGGGGCTCTGGCTGAAGCTTTCTTT CASSPILGQGALAEAFF TRBJ1-1 TRBV11-2 . TRBD1
TGCAGCGTTGAAGGGATTGGAGGCATTCAGTACTTC CSVEGIGGIQYF TRBJ2-4 TRBV29-1 . .
TGCGCCAGCAGCCAAGAGGGACAGGGGGTTGCAGATACGCAGTATTTT CASSQEGQGVADTQYF TRBJ2-3 TRBV4-1 . TRBD1
TGTGCCAGCAGCCTTGGGGGCAACACTGAAGCTTTCTTT CASSLGGNTEAFF TRBJ1-1 TRBV11-2 . .
TGTGCCATCAGTCGGACAGGGGGCAATAGCAATCAGCCCCAGCATTTT CAISRTGGNSNQPQHF TRBJ1-5 TRBV10-3 once TRBD1
TGTGCCAGCACTTCGACGGGCGGAAATGAAAAACTGTTTTTT CASTSTGGNEKLFF TRBJ1-4 TRBV27 many .
TGTGCCAGCAGTGACTCATTTGGGGAGGGATATGGCTACACCTTC CASSDSFGEGYGYTF TRBJ1-2 TRBV6-4 . .
TGCAGCGTCGCCCCGATGGGGCTAGCTAACTATGGCTACACCTTC CSVAPMGLANYGYTF TRBJ1-2 TRBV29-1 . .
TGTGCCGCAGGGTACACTGAAGCTTTCTTT CAAGYTEAFF TRBJ1-1 TRBV7-9 . .
TGCAGTGCTAGAGAGGATCAGGGCTACACCTTC CSAREDQGYTF TRBJ1-2 TRBV20-1 few .
TGTGCCAGCAGCCAGGGAGGGACCCAGTACTTC CASSQGGTQYF TRBJ2-5 TRBV11-2 . .
TGTGCCAGTAGTATACCCAGATGGGGGGTCGGCACTGAAGCTTTCTTT CASSIPRWGVGTEAFF TRBJ1-1 TRBV19 . .
TGTGCCAGCAGCTTAGGGGGGTTCGCTGAAGCTTTCTTT CASSLGGFAEAFF TRBJ1-1 TRBV7-2 . .
TGTGCCAGCAGCTCCGGGAGGGGTGTTGGCAATGAGCAGTTCTTC CASSSGRGVGNEQFF TRBJ2-1 TRBV7-8 few TRBD2
TGTGCCAGCAAGACGGAAGCAGGGTCCTATGGCTACACCTTC CASKTEAGSYGYTF TRBJ1-2 TRBV6-5 . .
TGTGCCAGTAGTGGGACAGGGGGTTATTTCGGGGAGCTGTTTTTT CASSGTGGYFGELFF TRBJ2-2 TRBV19 . TRBD1
TGTGCCAGCAGCCCAGGACAGTCAGCCTACGAGCAGTACTTC CASSPGQSAYEQYF TRBJ2-7 TRBV5-4 few .
TGCGCCAGCAGCTTACGACGACAGGTGACCGGGGAGCTGTTTTTT CASSLRRQVTGELFF TRBJ2-2 TRBV5-1 . .
TGTGCCAGCAGCCCAGAAGGGCAGGGTAGAGGCAATCAGCCCCAGCATTTT CASSPEGQGRGNQPQHF TRBJ1-5 TRBV4-2 . .
TGTGCCAGCAGCTTAGGGGAGGGGGCGCGGACTGAAGCTTTCTTT CASSLGEGARTEAFF TRBJ1-1 TRBV7-6 few TRBD1
TGCAGCGTCCGGGAGGGAGTCTACGAGCAGTACTTC CSVREGVYEQYF TRBJ2-7 TRBV29-1 . TRBD2
TGTGCCACCAGCAGCCCCGGGACAATGACCGGGGAGCTGTTTTTT CATSSPGTMTGELFF TRBJ2-2 TRBV15 once .
TGTGCCAGCTCACCATTCCAGGGCGGGGGTCACAATGAGCAGTTCTTC CASSPFQGGGHNEQFF TRBJ2-1 TRBV18 . TRBD2
TGTGCCAGCAGTCCAACCTATGGGGATGGCTACACCTTC CASSPTYGDGYTF TRBJ1-2 TRBV25-1 . .
TGTGCCACCAGAATGGGGCAGCTTAATGAAAAACTGTTTTTT CATRMGQLNEKLFF TRBJ1-4 TRBV15 . .
TGTGCCAGCAGCTTAGAACAGGGGAGAATCTACGAGCAGTACTTC CASSLEQGRIYEQYF TRBJ2-7 TRBV5-6 . TRBD1
TGTGCCAGCAGTTACCGGCCTGAAGCTTTCTTT CASSYRPEAFF TRBJ1-1 TRBV6-5 . .
TGTGCCAGCAGCTCTGGGACAGGGCTTTCTAACTATGGCTACACCTTC CASSSGTGLSNYGYTF TRBJ1-2 TRBV7-9 . TRBD1
TGTGCCAGCAGTAAGGATATGTACAATGAGCAGTTCTTC CASSKDMYNEQFF TRBJ2-1 TRBV2 . .
TGTGCCAGCAGTGTCGTCACCTCCTATGGCTACACCTTC CASSVVTSYGYTF TRBJ1-2 TRBV2 . .
TGTGCCAGCAGCTTAGGCAGGGGGGGGTATGGCTACACCTTC CASSLGRGGYGYTF TRBJ1-2 TRBV11-1 . TRBD1
TGCGCCAGCAGCTTGGCACAGGGTGGACAAGAGACCCAGTACTTC CASSLAQGGQETQYF TRBJ2-5 TRBV5-1 once .
TGTGCCAGCAGCCTAAACCGGATACTCGGGGACACCATATATTTT CASSLNRILGDTIYF TRBJ1-3 TRBV7-9 few .
TGTGCCACCAGCAGAGGATCCGGGTCTCGTAATGAAAAACTGTTTTTT CATSRGSGSRNEKLFF TRBJ1-4 TRBV15 few .
TGTGCCAGTAGTACTCGACAGCGCACAGATACGCAGTATTTT CASSTRQRTDTQYF TRBJ2-3 TRBV19 . .
TGTGCCAGCAGCTTACGTAGCGGGGGCCACAATGAGCAGTTCTTC CASSLRSGGHNEQFF TRBJ2-1 TRBV5-4 . TRBD2
TGTGCCAGCAGCTTGGGATCAGGGGGCTGGGCTGAAGCTTTCTTT CASSLGSGGWAEAFF TRBJ1-1 TRBV5-6 . TRBD1
TGTGCCAGCAAAAAGAGACAGGGGGATGGCTACACCTTC CASKKRQGDGYTF TRBJ1-2 TRBV2 . TRBD1
TGCGCCAGCAGCTTGGACGGAAGAAACACGAACTATGGCTACACCTTC CASSLDGRNTNYGYTF TRBJ1-2 TRBV5-1 . .
TGTGCCAGTAGTATGGCAGGGGGCGGTTATGAGCAGTTCTTC CASSMAGGGYEQFF TRBJ2-1 TRBV19 . TRBD1
TGTGCCAGTAGACCGGGACAGGGCCCACTTATTAGCAATCAGCCCCAGCATTTT CASRPGQGPLISNQPQHF TRBJ1-5 TRBV19 few TRBD1
TGTGCCAGCAGCTCTACTGGAGAGACCCAGTACTTC CASSSTGETQYF TRBJ2-5 TRBV5-4 . .
TGTGCCAGCAGCTTGGAGTGGGGCCCTGGGAGGTATGGCTACACCTTC CASSLEWGPGRYGYTF TRBJ1-2 TRBV5-5 . .
TGTGCCAGCAGTGAAATTTTTAGCAATCAGCCCCAGCATTTT CASSEIFSNQPQHF TRBJ1-5 TRBV2 . .
TGTGCCAGCAGTTTTAGGACAACGAACACCGGGGAGCTGTTTTTT CASSFRTTNTGELFF TRBJ2-2 TRBV27 . .
TGTGCCAGCAGCTTCGGCCAGAACACTGAAGCTTTCTTT CASSFGQNTEAFF TRBJ1-1 TRBV11-2 . .
TGTGCCAGTACCGCAGGGCAGGGCGGGTATGGCTACACCTTC CASTAGQGGYGYTF TRBJ1-2 TRBV19 . .
TGTGCCAGCAGCGTAGCTTTCACAGGAATTACAAGCACAGATACGCAGTATTTT CASSVAFTGITSTDTQYF TRBJ2-3 TRBV9 . .
TGTGCCAGCAGCTTTAACAAGGCCGGATATAATTCACCCCTCCACTTT CASSFNKAGYNSPLHF TRBJ1-6 TRBV14 . .
TGTGCCAGCAGCCCAGGACCGGGTGGGGACACTGAAGCTTTCTTT CASSPGPGGDTEAFF TRBJ1-1 TRBV4-2 . .
TGTGCCAGCACTTTTCTCGGCGGCAACCAAGAGACCCAGTACTTC CASTFLGGNQETQYF TRBJ2-5 TRBV6-5 . .
TGTGCCAGCAGCAGAGGGGTATATGGAAACACCATATATTTT CASSRGVYGNTIYF TRBJ1-3 TRBV5-6 . .
TGTGCCAGTACCGAGCCTAACAAACCGTATCAGCCCCAGCATTTT CASTEPNKPYQPQHF TRBJ1-5 TRBV19 . .
TGTGCCACCAGCAGAGAAGGGCAGGCGCCTGCTGGGGCCAACGTCCTGACTTTC CATSREGQAPAGANVLTF TRBJ2-6 TRBV15 . .